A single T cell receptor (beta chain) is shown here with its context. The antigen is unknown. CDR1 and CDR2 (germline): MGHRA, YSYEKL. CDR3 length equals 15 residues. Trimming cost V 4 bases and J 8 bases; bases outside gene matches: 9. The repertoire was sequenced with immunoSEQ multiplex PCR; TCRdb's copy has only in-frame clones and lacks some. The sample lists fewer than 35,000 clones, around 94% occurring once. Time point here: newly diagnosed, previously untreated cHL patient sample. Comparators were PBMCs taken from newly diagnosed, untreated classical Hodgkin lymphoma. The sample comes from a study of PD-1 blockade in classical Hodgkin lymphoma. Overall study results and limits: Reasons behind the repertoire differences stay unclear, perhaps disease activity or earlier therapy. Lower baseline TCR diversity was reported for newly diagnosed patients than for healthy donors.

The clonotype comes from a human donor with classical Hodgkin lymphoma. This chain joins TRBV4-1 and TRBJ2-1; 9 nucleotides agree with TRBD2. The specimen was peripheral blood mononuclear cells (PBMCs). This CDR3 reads CASSPPGTSIHEQFF. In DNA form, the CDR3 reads TGCGCCAGCAGCCCACCCGGGACTAGCATCCATGAGCAGTTCTTC.